A single sample gave rise to the 14 T cell receptor beta chains below, sequenced in a study of T cell responses to AZD1222 COVID-19 vaccine. Clones were sequenced by immunoSEQ multiplex PCR, and TCRdb holds only the in-frame ones, with some missing. The sample has fewer than 100,000 clones, 90% seen once; the top ten hold 8.4%. Sequenced material: peripheral blood, taken on day 0 of AZD1222 vaccination. These receptors originate from an adult in good health.

This clone came up a few times. The chain couples TRBV9 to TRBJ1-1; D is uncertain. The germline gives CDR1 SGDLS, CDR2 YYNGEE. Trimming took 3 bases from V and 0 from J, leaving 12 bases between them. The CDR3 sequence is 15 residues long. In DNA, the CDR3 is TGTGCCAGCAGCGCCCGAGTGGGGATGAACACTGAAGCTTTCTTT. Translated, it gives CASSARVGMNTEAFF.

CDR3 in DNA: TGCAGCGTGGAACAGGGGCCTAATGAAAAACTGTTTTTT. Amino acids: CSVEQGPNEKLFF. The chain has TRBV29-1 and TRBJ1-4, with TRBD1 matching over 7 bases. The J segment lost 3 bases and the V segment lost 6 bases, leaving 4 bases of the junction unmatched. Germline V gene lookup returns CDR1 SQVTM and CDR2 ANQGSEA. The length of the CDR3 is 13 residues.

The J gene is TRBJ1-2, the V gene TRBV7-8, with D unresolved. This CDR3 spans 13 amino acids. The V end was cut by 0 bases, the J end by 3 bases, with 5 bases between. Germline CDR1 reads SGHVS; CDR2 reads FQNEAQ. The CDR3 loop reads CASSLAFDYGYTF. CDR3 sequence (DNA): TGTGCCAGCAGCTTAGCGTTTGACTATGGCTACACCTTC.

The gene calls are TRBV5-4 and TRBJ1-3, with D unclear. This CDR3 contains 15 residues. The germline CDR1 and CDR2 sequences are SGHNT and YYREEE (reference sequence). Trimming cost V 0 bases and J 0 bases, with 7 bases left between them. CDR3 bases: TGTGCCAGCAGCTTGGCACGAAACTCTGGAAACACCATATATTTT. This translates into CASSLARNSGNTIYF.

The chain couples TRBV13 to TRBJ1-4, with 9 bases identical to TRBD1. Looked up from germline, CDR1 is PRHDT and CDR2 is FYEKMQ (reference sequence). V shed 5 bases and J 7 bases; nucleotides not matched to a gene: 5. The CDR3 totals 14 residues. CDR3 region: CASSLDRGSEKLFF. In DNA form, the CDR3 reads TGTGCCAGCAGCCTGGACAGGGGTAGTGAAAAACTGTTTTTT.

The rearrangement uses TRBV5-5 and TRBJ1-5; a possible D gene is TRBD1 (5 bases). Germline V gives CDR1 SGHKS, CDR2 YYEKEE (reference sequence). This CDR3 has 15 residues. V gave up 0 bases and J gave up 8 bases, with 15 bases separating them. The CDR3 reads CASSLAAGPLEPQHF. DNA for the CDR3: TGTGCCAGCAGCTTGGCAGCAGGGCCGTTGGAGCCCCAGCATTTT.

The chain is built from TRBV6-5 and TRBJ1-2; TRBD1 agrees at 8 bases. Germline CDR1 reads MNHEY; CDR2 reads SVGAGI. CDR3 length: 15 residues. Trimming cost V 6 bases and J 1 base; bases outside gene matches: 7. The CDR3 nucleotides are TGTGCCAGCAGGACTGGACAGGGCGGTAACTATGGCTACACCTTC. This sequence encodes CASRTGQGGNYGYTF.

The chain links TRBV3-1 (or the pseudogene TRBV3-2) to TRBJ1-2; the D is unclear. The V gene's germline CDR1 is LGHDT and CDR2 YNNKEL (reference sequence). The CDR3 extends over 16 amino acids. Deletions cut 8 bases from V and 7 bases from J, with 26 bases between. The CDR3 DNA reads TGTGCCAGCCGACTAGCTATTGGGCCCAACACGCGTGGCTACACCTTC. Its translation: CASRLAIGPNTRGYTF.

This clone was picked up one time. This sequence joins TRBV10-3 and TRBJ2-5; D call uncertain. This CDR3 comprises 13 residues. The germline V gene has CDR1 ENHRY and CDR2 SYGVKD. Trimming cost V 11 bases and J 3 bases, with 16 bases left between them. CDR3: CAQSVAEKETQYF. The CDR3 DNA reads TGTGCCCAATCCGTGGCGGAGAAAGAGACCCAGTACTTC.

V is TRBV11-3 and J is TRBJ2-3; D could derive from TRBD1 or TRBD2 (5 bases each). The V end was cut by 5 bases, the J end by 3 bases, with 15 bases between. This CDR3 is built from 15 residues. CDR1 and CDR2 (germline): SGHNT, YENEEA. The chain's CDR3 is CASSPDGGVTDTQYF. In nucleotides, the CDR3 is TGTGCCAGCAGCCCCGATGGGGGTGTGACAGATACGCAGTATTTT.

This sequence joins TRBV30 and TRBJ1-1, with TRBD1 matching over 7 bases. CDR1 is GTSNPN and CDR2 is SVGIG in the germline V gene (reference sequence). The junction had 4 bases not matched to a gene; V was cut back by 5 bases and J by 1 base. The CDR3 length is 13 residues. CDR3 protein: CAWRGQPNTEAFF. CDR3 nucleotides: TGTGCCTGGCGGGGACAGCCGAACACTGAAGCTTTCTTT. The variable domain in full, completed from reference TRBV30 and TRBJ1-1, reads SQTIHQWPATLVQPVGSPLSLECTVEGTSNPNLYWYRQAAGRGLQLLFYSVGIGQISSEVPQNLSASRPQDRQFILSSKKLLLSDSGFYLCAWRGQPNTEAFFGQGTRLTVV.

The V and J genes are TRBV7-2 and TRBJ2-2; 7 bases line up with TRBD2. The CDR3 extends over 15 amino acids. The junction had 3 bases not matched to a gene; V was cut back by 2 bases and J by 3 bases. Germline values: CDR1 SGHTA, CDR2 FQGNSA. The CDR3 loop reads CASSLRGGDTGELFF. The CDR3 DNA reads as TGTGCCAGCAGCTTACGCGGGGGTGACACCGGGGAGCTGTTTTTT.

The chain couples TRBV29-1 to TRBJ2-7, with TRBD1 matching over 8 bases. The CDR3 covers 14 residues. V lost 5 bases, J lost 3 bases, and 9 bases stayed unmatched. Germline assignment: CDR1 SQVTM and CDR2 ANQGSEA. The CDR3 protein is CSVSRDRQSYEQYF. The CDR3 DNA is TGCAGCGTTAGCCGGGACAGGCAAAGCTACGAGCAGTACTTC.

The J gene is TRBJ2-5, the V gene TRBV7-3; D remains unclear. The germline V and J ends were trimmed by 0 bases and 5 bases, with 13 bases remaining between them. The CDR3 covers 15 residues. Germline loops: CDR1 SGHTA, CDR2 FQGTGA. The CDR3 DNA sequence: TGTGCCAGCAGCTTAACGCCGAACATGGAGGAGACCCAGTACTTC. This codes for CASSLTPNMEETQYF.